Listed below are T cell receptor beta chains from one sample, sequenced in a study of T-cell reconstitution after alpha-beta-depleted transplantation in children. TCRdb called the PCR reads again in MiXCR, with one record for every CDR3 protein. The table lists around 680,000 distinct CDR3 sequences, roughly 17% of them singletons, with about 1.1% in the top ten. This specimen was PBMCs from the stem cell graft donor, taken from the stem cell graft. These receptor sequences come from a human donor who donated a stem cell graft to a child with acute myeloid leukemia. Both conserved end residues are part of each CDR3. The order of the fields is D gene, V gene, clone size, J gene, CDR3 protein, CDR3 DNA. A D gene is named only where the DNA matches it firmly. Some rows have no size entry. The others give once, few or many, or a class for an expanded clone.

D gene: TRBD2; V gene: TRBV20-1; clone size: many; J gene: TRBJ2-1; CDR3 protein: CSAAGLAGGQRENEQFF; CDR3 DNA: TGCAGTGCTGCCGGACTAGCGGGGGGCCAAAGGGAAAATGAGCAGTTCTTC
D gene: -; V gene: TRBV9; clone size: -; J gene: TRBJ2-3; CDR3 protein: CASSARDQGTDTQYF; CDR3 DNA: TGTGCCAGCAGCGCACGGGACCAGGGCACAGATACGCAGTATTTT
D gene: -; V gene: TRBV3-1; clone size: -; J gene: TRBJ2-1; CDR3 protein: CASSPTTSSYNEQFF; CDR3 DNA: TGTGCCAGCAGCCCTACTACTTCTTCCTACAATGAGCAGTTCTTC
D gene: -; V gene: TRBV13; clone size: -; J gene: TRBJ1-1; CDR3 protein: CASTEEGRTEAFF; CDR3 DNA: TGTGCCAGCACTGAGGAGGGGAGAACTGAAGCTTTCTTT
D gene: -; V gene: TRBV7-3; clone size: -; J gene: TRBJ1-6; CDR3 protein: CASSSKGGGFSPLHF; CDR3 DNA: TGTGCCAGCAGCTCCAAGGGGGGGGGGTTTTCACCCCTCCACTTT
D gene: -; V gene: TRBV20-1; clone size: -; J gene: TRBJ2-3; CDR3 protein: CSARWDVGTDTQYF; CDR3 DNA: TGCAGTGCTAGATGGGACGTCGGAACAGATACGCAGTATTTT
D gene: -; V gene: TRBV27; clone size: -; J gene: TRBJ1-6; CDR3 protein: CASSLQGSSYNSPLHF; CDR3 DNA: TGTGCCAGCAGTTTGCAAGGGAGCTCCTATAATTCACCCCTCCACTTT
D gene: TRBD1; V gene: TRBV29-1; clone size: many; J gene: TRBJ2-3; CDR3 protein: CSLRPGQGHADTQYF; CDR3 DNA: TGCAGCCTTAGACCGGGACAGGGGCACGCAGATACGCAGTATTTT
D gene: -; V gene: TRBV7-8; clone size: many; J gene: TRBJ1-5; CDR3 protein: CASSLDPGGLNQPQHF; CDR3 DNA: TGTGCCAGCAGCTTAGACCCGGGGGGTCTCAATCAGCCCCAGCATTTT
D gene: -; V gene: TRBV9; clone size: -; J gene: TRBJ2-2; CDR3 protein: CASSVMTATGELFF; CDR3 DNA: TGTGCCAGCAGCGTGATGACGGCCACCGGGGAGCTGTTTTTT
D gene: TRBD1; V gene: TRBV7-9; clone size: -; J gene: TRBJ2-2; CDR3 protein: CASSLFDRASGELFF; CDR3 DNA: TGTGCCAGCAGCTTATTCGACAGGGCCTCCGGGGAGCTGTTTTTT
D gene: TRBD1; V gene: TRBV12-3/TRBV12-4; clone size: -; J gene: TRBJ2-1; CDR3 protein: CASSLAGTGDNEQFF; CDR3 DNA: TGTGCCAGCAGTTTAGCCGGGACAGGGGACAATGAGCAGTTCTTC
D gene: TRBD2; V gene: TRBV20-1; clone size: few; J gene: TRBJ2-1; CDR3 protein: CSVSGGGGSPYNEQFF; CDR3 DNA: TGCAGTGTCTCCGGGGGGGGCGGCTCTCCCTACAATGAGCAGTTCTTC
D gene: -; V gene: TRBV29-1; clone size: many; J gene: TRBJ2-3; CDR3 protein: CSVNLSGGPTDTQYF; CDR3 DNA: TGCAGCGTGAACTTGTCAGGAGGCCCCACAGATACGCAGTATTTT
D gene: -; V gene: TRBV24-1; clone size: few; J gene: TRBJ2-5; CDR3 protein: CATSGDPQETQYF; CDR3 DNA: TGTGCCACCAGCGGTGACCCACAAGAGACCCAGTACTTC
D gene: -; V gene: TRBV5-1; clone size: -; J gene: TRBJ1-1; CDR3 protein: CASSSRAGGGGTEAFF; CDR3 DNA: TGCGCCAGCAGCTCCCGGGCCGGGGGCGGGGGCACTGAAGCTTTCTTT
D gene: -; V gene: TRBV18; clone size: -; J gene: TRBJ1-5; CDR3 protein: CASSPRGDNNQPQHF; CDR3 DNA: TGTGCCAGCTCACCAAGAGGCGATAACAATCAGCCCCAGCATTTT
D gene: -; V gene: TRBV5-1; clone size: -; J gene: TRBJ2-2; CDR3 protein: CASRLGGEITGELFF; CDR3 DNA: TGCGCCAGCAGATTAGGCGGGGAGATCACCGGGGAGCTGTTTTTT
D gene: -; V gene: TRBV20-1; clone size: many; J gene: TRBJ1-2; CDR3 protein: CSARDIQGPLGYTF; CDR3 DNA: TGCAGTGCTAGAGACATACAGGGTCCCCTTGGCTACACCTTC
D gene: TRBD2; V gene: TRBV20-1; clone size: -; J gene: TRBJ2-3; CDR3 protein: CSARPAGGPKITDTQYF; CDR3 DNA: TGCAGTGCTAGACCCGCGGGGGGGCCCAAGATCACAGATACGCAGTATTTT
D gene: -; V gene: TRBV12-3/TRBV12-4; clone size: -; J gene: TRBJ2-3; CDR3 protein: CASSQDGVTDTQYF; CDR3 DNA: TGTGCCAGCAGTCAAGACGGAGTCACAGATACGCAGTATTTT
D gene: TRBD2; V gene: TRBV6-1; clone size: few; J gene: TRBJ2-3; CDR3 protein: CASTGTSSKGTQYF; CDR3 DNA: TGTGCCAGCACGGGGACTAGCTCTAAAGGGACGCAGTATTTT
D gene: -; V gene: TRBV5-5; clone size: few; J gene: TRBJ1-1; CDR3 protein: CASSPPSGHLNTEAFF; CDR3 DNA: TGTGCCAGCAGCCCCCCCTCGGGACACCTGAACACTGAAGCTTTCTTT
D gene: TRBD1; V gene: TRBV30; clone size: -; J gene: TRBJ1-2; CDR3 protein: CAWTPGTGLGGYTF; CDR3 DNA: TGTGCCTGGACGCCCGGGACAGGGCTGGGAGGCTACACCTTC
D gene: TRBD2; V gene: TRBV9; clone size: many; J gene: TRBJ2-1; CDR3 protein: CASSAGLVPFNEQFF; CDR3 DNA: TGTGCCAGCAGCGCGGGACTAGTTCCCTTCAATGAGCAGTTCTTC
D gene: -; V gene: TRBV3-1; clone size: -; J gene: TRBJ1-6; CDR3 protein: CASSPPGDPYNSPLHF; CDR3 DNA: TGTGCCAGCAGCCCGCCAGGAGACCCATATAATTCACCCCTCCACTTT
D gene: TRBD2; V gene: TRBV12-3/TRBV12-4; clone size: few; J gene: TRBJ2-3; CDR3 protein: CASSQGLARQTDTQYF; CDR3 DNA: TGTGCCAGCAGTCAGGGACTAGCGAGACAAACAGATACGCAGTATTTT
D gene: -; V gene: TRBV3-1; clone size: -; J gene: TRBJ2-1; CDR3 protein: CASSHSKLGLPYNEQFF; CDR3 DNA: TGTGCCAGCAGCCATAGTAAATTAGGGCTACCATACAATGAGCAGTTCTTC
D gene: TRBD2; V gene: TRBV20-1; clone size: -; J gene: TRBJ2-5; CDR3 protein: CSAVRTSGKETQYF; CDR3 DNA: TGCAGTGCCGTACGGACTAGCGGTAAAGAGACCCAGTACTTC
D gene: TRBD2; V gene: TRBV20-1; clone size: many; J gene: TRBJ2-5; CDR3 protein: CSAYGLAGFEQTQYF; CDR3 DNA: TGCAGTGCTTACGGACTAGCGGGTTTTGAGCAGACCCAGTACTTC
D gene: TRBD2; V gene: TRBV20-1; clone size: many; J gene: TRBJ2-5; CDR3 protein: CSASGGGEETQYF; CDR3 DNA: TGCAGTGCTAGCGGCGGGGGGGAAGAGACCCAGTACTTC
D gene: -; V gene: TRBV24-1; clone size: many; J gene: TRBJ2-5; CDR3 protein: CATSDLQLAGETQYF; CDR3 DNA: TGTGCCACCAGTGATTTGCAGTTGGCGGGAGAGACCCAGTACTTC
D gene: TRBD1; V gene: TRBV5-1; clone size: many; J gene: TRBJ1-6; CDR3 protein: CASSLTGQDGYSPLHF; CDR3 DNA: TGCGCCAGCAGCTTGACCGGACAGGACGGCTATTCACCCCTCCACTTT
D gene: -; V gene: TRBV20-1; clone size: many; J gene: TRBJ2-1; CDR3 protein: CSAREGTHRGEQFF; CDR3 DNA: TGCAGTGCTAGAGAGGGCACCCACCGTGGGGAGCAGTTCTTC
D gene: TRBD1; V gene: TRBV24-1; clone size: -; J gene: TRBJ2-2; CDR3 protein: CATTRTGNTGELFF; CDR3 DNA: TGTGCCACCACTCGGACAGGGAACACCGGGGAGCTGTTTTTT
D gene: -; V gene: TRBV20-1; clone size: -; J gene: TRBJ2-5; CDR3 protein: CSALVGGQQETQYF; CDR3 DNA: TGCAGTGCTCTAGTGGGGGGACAGCAAGAGACCCAGTACTTC
D gene: TRBD2; V gene: TRBV20-1; clone size: -; J gene: TRBJ2-5; CDR3 protein: CSARFLSGGTETQYF; CDR3 DNA: TGCAGTGCTAGATTCCTTAGCGGGGGGACGGAGACCCAGTACTTC
D gene: -; V gene: TRBV5-4; clone size: -; J gene: TRBJ1-6; CDR3 protein: CASSQSSGSNSPLHF; CDR3 DNA: TGTGCCAGCAGCCAATCGTCAGGGTCTAATTCACCCCTCCACTTT
D gene: TRBD2; V gene: TRBV6-1; clone size: -; J gene: TRBJ2-3; CDR3 protein: CASRNSGGTDTQYF; CDR3 DNA: TGTGCCAGCAGGAACAGCGGGGGCACAGATACGCAGTATTTT
D gene: -; V gene: TRBV6-1; clone size: -; J gene: TRBJ2-1; CDR3 protein: CASRPSGGSEQFF; CDR3 DNA: TGTGCCAGCAGGCCCTCCGGGGGCAGTGAGCAGTTCTTC
D gene: -; V gene: TRBV5-1; clone size: few; J gene: TRBJ2-1; CDR3 protein: CASSLPPGIPVDEQFF; CDR3 DNA: TGCGCCAGCAGCTTGCCCCCTGGTATCCCCGTGGATGAGCAGTTCTTC
D gene: -; V gene: TRBV20-1; clone size: many; J gene: TRBJ2-5; CDR3 protein: CSASLRVSETQYF; CDR3 DNA: TGCAGTGCTAGTTTACGGGTATCAGAGACCCAGTACTTC
D gene: -; V gene: TRBV5-1; clone size: -; J gene: TRBJ2-3; CDR3 protein: CASSSVPMTGRWTDTQYF; CDR3 DNA: TGCGCCAGCAGCTCTGTACCAATGACAGGCAGATGGACAGATACGCAGTATTTT
D gene: -; V gene: TRBV16; clone size: -; J gene: TRBJ1-2; CDR3 protein: CASSQLASNYGYTF; CDR3 DNA: TGTGCCAGCAGCCAACTGGCGTCTAACTATGGCTACACCTTC
D gene: -; V gene: TRBV29-1; clone size: many; J gene: TRBJ1-2; CDR3 protein: CSEGDSNYGYTF; CDR3 DNA: TGCAGCGAAGGGGACTCTAACTATGGCTACACCTTC
D gene: -; V gene: TRBV7-9; clone size: -; J gene: TRBJ1-1; CDR3 protein: CASRLEYTEAFF; CDR3 DNA: TGTGCCAGCAGGCTGGAGTACACTGAAGCTTTCTTT
D gene: -; V gene: TRBV6-2/TRBV6-3; clone size: few; J gene: TRBJ2-5; CDR3 protein: CASSYSIQGYETQYF; CDR3 DNA: TGTGCCAGCAGTTACTCGATCCAGGGTTATGAGACCCAGTACTTC
D gene: TRBD1; V gene: TRBV24-1; clone size: -; J gene: TRBJ2-1; CDR3 protein: CATSDFGTDFYNEQFF; CDR3 DNA: TGTGCCACCAGTGATTTCGGGACAGACTTCTACAATGAGCAGTTCTTC
D gene: -; V gene: TRBV20-1; clone size: many; J gene: TRBJ2-7; CDR3 protein: CSARDPFYEQYF; CDR3 DNA: TGCAGTGCCAGGGACCCCTTCTACGAGCAGTACTTC
D gene: -; V gene: TRBV12-3/TRBV12-4; clone size: -; J gene: TRBJ1-5; CDR3 protein: CASRGRQRNQPQHF; CDR3 DNA: TGTGCCAGCAGGGGGAGACAGCGCAATCAGCCCCAGCATTTT
D gene: TRBD1; V gene: TRBV11-2; clone size: -; J gene: TRBJ1-1; CDR3 protein: CASSFYPYQQGWGNTEAFF; CDR3 DNA: TGTGCCAGCAGCTTCTACCCTTATCAACAGGGGTGGGGGAACACTGAAGCTTTCTTT
D gene: TRBD1; V gene: TRBV20-1; clone size: many; J gene: TRBJ1-3; CDR3 protein: CSARSGTGGNTIYF; CDR3 DNA: TGCAGTGCTAGAAGCGGGACAGGGGGAAACACCATATATTTT
D gene: -; V gene: TRBV12-3/TRBV12-4; clone size: few; J gene: TRBJ2-5; CDR3 protein: CASSLRQGHETQYF; CDR3 DNA: TGTGCCAGCAGTTTACGGCAGGGGCACGAGACCCAGTACTTC
D gene: -; V gene: TRBV7-2; clone size: many; J gene: TRBJ2-3; CDR3 protein: CASSIDPGADTQYF; CDR3 DNA: TGTGCCAGCAGCATCGACCCAGGAGCAGATACGCAGTATTTT
D gene: -; V gene: TRBV7-2; clone size: -; J gene: TRBJ2-1; CDR3 protein: CASSLGAASYNEQFF; CDR3 DNA: TGTGCCAGCAGCTTAGGGGCGGCCTCCTACAATGAGCAGTTCTTC
D gene: -; V gene: TRBV6-5; clone size: many; J gene: TRBJ2-1; CDR3 protein: CASSYSRNPADSSYNEQFF; CDR3 DNA: TGTGCCAGCAGTTACTCGAGAAATCCAGCTGACAGCTCCTACAATGAGCAGTTCTTC